These 32 T cell receptor beta chains share one sample of origin, sequenced in a study of vaccination effects on CD4 cells after COVID-19. Their recognized antigens are unknown. Under the ViraFEST assay, PBMC were stimulated with viral peptide pools so that antigen-specific CD4+ T cells expanded. Sequencing was performed afterwards. Isolation of CD4+ T cells took place after about 10 days of culture. The person had PCR-confirmed SARS-CoV-2 infection between March and December 2020. Libraries were prepared by immunoSEQ multiplex PCR; TCRdb keeps only in-frame clonotypes and omits some of them. This table holds fewer than 35,000 clones, under 85% found once. The sample consisted of CD4+ T cells from PBMCs cultured with a peptide pool, taken before COVID-19 vaccination. These receptors originate from a human donor who had a prior SARS-CoV-2 infection.

This clone occurred once. The CDR3 DNA reads TGTGCCACCAGCAGAGATGGTTCGCGTGGGGGTACCGATGAGCAGTTCTTC. Protein product: CATSRDGSRGGTDEQFF. The chain uses TRBV15 and TRBJ2-1; D is perhaps TRBD1 or TRBD2 (5 bases each). The germline CDR1 and CDR2 sequences are LNHNV and YYDKDF (reference sequence). CDR3 size: 17 residues. V dropped 0 bases and J dropped 8 bases, with 20 bases sitting between them. Combining the CDR3 with reference TRBV15 and TRBJ2-1 gives the whole variable domain DAMVIQNPRYQVTQFGKPVTLSCSQTLNHNVMYWYQQKSSQAPKLLFHYYDKDFNNEADTPDNFQSRRPNTSFCFLDIRSPGLGDTAMYLCATSRDGSRGGTDEQFFGPGTRLTVL.

The CDR3 spells CASSPLTGLDEQYF. The CDR3 DNA reads TGTGCCAGCAGCCCGCTTACCGGGTTGGACGAGCAGTACTTC. The rearrangement joins TRBV21-1 to TRBJ2-7; the listed D gene, TRBD2, was not tested against the DNA. TRBV21-1 is labeled a pseudogene. The CDR3 is 14 residues long.

This chain links TRBV6-1 with TRBJ2-3; unclear D gene. The CDR3 consists of 13 residues. V was cut by 3 bases and J by 5 bases, with 9 bases left in between. CDR1 and CDR2 (germline): MNHNS, SASEGT. CDR3 protein: CASSEPPGDTQYF. In DNA, the CDR3 is TGTGCCAGCAGTGAGCCTCCCGGAGATACGCAGTATTTT.

Only one count was recorded for this clone. The chain links TRBV18 to TRBJ2-1; the D gene is possibly TRBD2 (5 bases). V was trimmed by 3 bases and J by 6 bases, leaving 9 bases between them. The CDR3 is 13 amino acids. Per germline, CDR1 KGHSH and CDR2 LQKENI. The DNA of the CDR3 is TGTGCCAGCTCACCCCGGGCGGGCAATGAGCAGTTCTTC. It translates to CASSPRAGNEQFF. The whole variable domain, filled in from reference TRBV18 and TRBJ2-1, reads NAGVMQNPRHLVRRRGQEARLRCSPMKGHSHVYWYRQLPEEGLKFMVYLQKENIIDESGMPKERFSAEFPKEGPSILRIQQVVRGDSAAYFCASSPRAGNEQFFGPGTRLTVL.

V and J are TRBV5-1 and TRBJ1-6; D possibly corresponds to TRBD1 (5 bases). CDR3 length equals 14 residues. V lost 10 bases and J lost 0, with 11 bases in between. Germline CDR1 SGHRS, CDR2 YFSETQ. The CDR3 coding sequence is TGCGCCTGGGGGGAGAGCTCCTATAATTCACCCCTCCACTTT. Its protein is CAWGESSYNSPLHF.

The genes are TRBV10-3 and TRBJ2-1; the D gene is possibly TRBD1 (6 bases). CDR3 size: 15 residues. Trimming took off 5 bases at V and 7 bases at J, with 18 bases between the two ends. Germline-derived CDR1 and CDR2 are ENHRY and SYGVKD. DNA for the CDR3: TGTGCCATCAGTTCGTCCCGGGACATTGGTAATGAGCAGTTCTTC. Translating gives CAISSSRDIGNEQFF.

This chain joins TRBV4-3 and TRBJ2-1, with D unclear. Trimming left V 6 bases short and J 3 bases short, with 15 bases between. Germline CDR1 reads LGHNA; CDR2 reads YSLEER. This CDR3 is built from 15 residues. This CDR3 reads CASRRNDFYYNEQFF. CDR3 nucleotide sequence: TGCGCCAGCAGAAGGAATGACTTCTACTACAATGAGCAGTTCTTC.

The gene calls are TRBV3-1 (or the pseudogene TRBV3-2) and TRBJ2-6, with TRBD2 identical over 9 bases. V gave up 5 bases and J gave up 0 bases; unmatched junction bases: 5. The CDR3 has 17 amino acids. CDR1 and CDR2 (germline): LGHDT, YNNKEL (reference sequence). CDR3 bases: TGTGCCAGCAGCGGCGGGGGGGCACTCTCTGGGGCCAACGTCCTGACTTTC. Translated: CASSGGGALSGANVLTF.

The CDR3 DNA reads as TGTGCCAGCAGTGTGTGGGTATCAGATACGCAGTATTTT. This encodes CASSVWVSDTQYF. The rearrangement joins TRBV2 to TRBJ2-3; D gene unclear. CDR1 SNHLY and CDR2 FYNNEI come from the germline V gene. V shed 4 bases and J shed 4 bases, with 9 bases lying between them. The CDR3 is 13 amino acids.

Here the CDR3 DNA reads TGTGCCAGCAGCCAAGATACTAGCGGGGGGGCCGGGGATACGCAGTATTTT. It encodes CASSQDTSGGAGDTQYF. The V gene is TRBV4-2, the J gene TRBJ2-3; 13 nucleotides align to TRBD2. Unmatched junction bases numbered 6, after V lost 0 bases and J lost 6 bases. In germline, CDR1 is LGHNA, CDR2 YNFKEQ. There are 17 residues in the CDR3.

V is TRBV9 and J is TRBJ1-4, with TRBD1 identical over 9 bases. CDR1 is SGDLS, CDR2 YYNGEE, per germline. The CDR3 is 16 residues long. Losses at the gene ends were 4 bases for V and 7 bases for J; bases not matched to a gene: 11. Written as DNA, the CDR3 is TGTGCCAGCAGCTCCCATCCGGGACAGGGTTTTGAAAAACTGTTTTTT. It specifies CASSSHPGQGFEKLFF.

A few counts support this clone. The chain has TRBV6-6 and TRBJ1-5; D is perhaps TRBD1 (6 bases). The V gene lost 5 bases and the J gene lost 0 bases, with 11 bases spanning the gap. The CDR3 runs 15 residues. The V gene's germline CDR1 is MNHNY and CDR2 SVGAGI (reference sequence). The CDR3 spells CASSHGTPSNQPQHF. The CDR3 DNA follows: TGTGCCAGCAGTCACGGGACACCTAGCAATCAGCCCCAGCATTTT.

The rearrangement links TRBV3-1 (or the pseudogene TRBV3-2) to TRBJ2-3; the match to TRBD2 covers 7 bases. Losses at the gene ends were 1 base for V and 6 bases for J; bases not matched to a gene: 10. The germline V gene encodes CDR1 LGHDT and CDR2 YNNKEL (reference sequence). CDR3 size: 16 residues. CDR3 in DNA: TGTGCCAGCAGCCAAGGCGTTCCGGGAGGTACTGATACGCAGTATTTT. Residues: CASSQGVPGGTDTQYF.

The genes are TRBV5-5 and TRBJ2-1; no reliable D call. Trimming took off 0 bases at V and 0 bases at J, with 7 bases between the two ends. This CDR3 spans 15 amino acids. Germline loops: CDR1 SGHKS, CDR2 YYEKEE (reference sequence). The CDR3 sequence is CASSLAVSSYNEQFF. The DNA for the CDR3 is TGTGCCAGCAGCTTGGCGGTCAGCTCCTACAATGAGCAGTTCTTC.

This chain uses TRBV5-1 with TRBJ2-1; TRBD2 matches at 7 bases. Trimming at V came to 4 bases and at J to 2 bases, leaving 3 bases not matched to a gene. Looked up from germline, CDR1 is SGHRS and CDR2 is YFSETQ. The CDR3 consists of 14 residues. The CDR3 sequence is CASSRSGTYNEQFF. For the CDR3, the DNA is TGCGCCAGCAGCCGGAGCGGGACCTACAATGAGCAGTTCTTC.

The chain links TRBV19 to TRBJ2-3; the match to TRBD2 covers 8 bases. The CDR3 has 14 amino acids. Per germline, CDR1 LNHDA and CDR2 SQIVND (reference sequence). V was pared by 6 bases and J by 3 bases, with 5 bases of the junction left unmatched. CDR3: CASSQREITDTQYF. The CDR3 coding sequence is TGTGCCAGTAGCCAGCGGGAGATAACAGATACGCAGTATTTT.

This clone has only one observation. CDR3 sequence (DNA): TGCGCCAGCAGCTTACAACGGCAGTCCTACGAGCAGTACTTC. Protein: CASSLQRQSYEQYF. The V call is TRBV5-1, the J call TRBJ2-7; no reliable D call. CDR1 and CDR2 from the germline V gene are SGHRS and YFSETQ. The ends were cut back, 2 bases at V and 1 base at J, with 10 bases in the middle. CDR3 length: 14 residues.

This chain connects TRBV30 to TRBJ1-6, with a tentative D call TRBD1 (5 bases). The germline V and J ends were trimmed by 4 bases and 9 bases, with 22 bases remaining between them. Germline loops: CDR1 GTSNPN, CDR2 SVGIG (reference sequence). The CDR3 runs 16 residues. CDR3 in DNA: TGTGCCTGGAAGGGACGTTGGCTACCCCCCAGTTCACCCCTCCACTTT. Residues: CAWKGRWLPPSSPLHF.

The chain uses TRBV19 and TRBJ1-1; 7 positions agree with TRBD1. CDR3 length: 14 amino acids. The junction had 7 bases not matched to a gene; V was cut back by 9 bases and J by 0 bases. Germline assignment: CDR1 LNHDA and CDR2 SQIVND (reference sequence). The DNA for the CDR3 is TGTGCCAGCCACAGGGGCCCTATGAACACTGAAGCTTTCTTT. This gives the protein CASHRGPMNTEAFF.

This clone was counted a single time. The chain has TRBV7-8 and TRBJ2-3; possible D gene TRBD1, 6 bases. Trimming removed 2 bases from V and 4 bases from J, with 13 bases in between. This CDR3 has 15 amino acids. The germline V gene encodes CDR1 SGHVS and CDR2 FQNEAQ. Here the CDR3 DNA reads TGTGCCAGCAGCTTATGGGGGCGCTCAGCAGATACGCAGTATTTT. This translates into CASSLWGRSADTQYF.

This clone was seen a single time. The rearrangement joins TRBV25-1 to TRBJ2-4; the match to TRBD1 covers 10 bases. The junction had 4 bases not matched to a gene; V was cut back by 0 bases and J by 8 bases. The CDR3 is 15 amino acids. Germline V gives CDR1 MGHDK, CDR2 SYGVNS. The CDR3 loop is CASSEYGDRGYIQYF. CDR3 nucleotide sequence: TGTGCCAGCAGTGAATATGGGGACAGGGGCTACATTCAGTACTTC.

The chain uses TRBV5-8 and TRBJ2-3, with D possibly matching TRBD1 (5 bases). The V gene lost 4 bases and the J gene lost 1 base, with 13 bases spanning the gap. The CDR3 length is 15 residues. The germline CDR1 and CDR2 sequences are SGHTS and YDEGEE. The CDR3 nucleotides are TGTGCCAGCAGCAAGTACAGACAGCGCACAGATACGCAGTATTTT. This encodes CASSKYRQRTDTQYF.

This rearrangement joins TRBV19 to TRBJ1-2, with D uncertain. Germline CDR1 reads LNHDA; CDR2 reads SQIVND (reference sequence). This CDR3 has 13 residues. V was shortened by 5 bases and J by 0 bases, with 7 bases between the two germline ends. The CDR3 is CASSPITNYGYTF. The DNA of the CDR3 is TGTGCCAGTAGTCCCATAACTAACTATGGCTACACCTTC.

The J gene is TRBJ1-2, the V gene TRBV19; the match to TRBD1 covers 11 bases. Germline lookup yields CDR1 LNHDA and CDR2 SQIVND (reference sequence). Trimming removed 4 bases from V and 4 bases from J; junction bases left unmatched: 8. CDR3 length equals 16 residues. CDR3 DNA: TGTGCCAGTAGTACCCGGACAGGGGGCGATGGCTATGGCTACACCTTC. Protein sequence: CASSTRTGGDGYGYTF.

The chain uses TRBV29-1 and TRBJ2-3; tentatively, D is TRBD1 or TRBD2 (5 bases each). The germline V and J ends were trimmed by 1 base and 3 bases, with 14 bases remaining between them. Germline values: CDR1 SQVTM, CDR2 ANQGSEA. The CDR3 has 15 residues. CDR3 in amino acids: CSVEGIYWGTDTQYF. The CDR3 nucleotides read TGCAGCGTTGAAGGTATCTACTGGGGGACAGATACGCAGTATTTT.

This clone was counted only a few times. The rearrangement uses TRBV19 and TRBJ2-7, with D possibly matching TRBD2 (6 bases). The CDR3 contains 13 residues. Germline loops: CDR1 LNHDA, CDR2 SQIVND (reference sequence). Trimming left V 7 bases short and J 6 bases short, with 16 bases between. The CDR3 is CASTPDGSREQYF. The CDR3 nucleotides are TGTGCCAGTACCCCGGACGGGAGTCGCGAGCAGTACTTC.

This sequence joins TRBV6-5 and TRBJ1-2; TRBD1 might be the D (5 bases). The CDR3 extends over 15 amino acids. Looked up from germline, CDR1 is MNHEY and CDR2 is SVGAGI. With 8 bases removed from V and 1 base from J, the gap between germline ends came to 17 bases. DNA of the CDR3: TGTGCCAGCCGGAGTTTTGGACATAATAACTATGGCTACACCTTC. Encoded protein: CASRSFGHNNYGYTF.

DNA for the CDR3: TGCGCCAGCAGCACCGGACAGCCGCAAGAGACCCAGTACTTC. As protein: CASSTGQPQETQYF. The chain is built from TRBV5-1 and TRBJ2-5, with a weak D call TRBD1 (6 bases). The CDR3 has 14 residues. CDR1 and CDR2 (germline): SGHRS, YFSETQ. Trimming removed 4 bases from V and 2 bases from J, with 12 bases in between.

The V gene is TRBV18, the J gene TRBJ2-5, with 8 positions matching TRBD1. CDR1 and CDR2 from the germline V gene are KGHSH and LQKENI. Trimming at V came to 2 bases and at J to 5 bases, leaving 7 bases not matched to a gene. This CDR3 has 15 residues. The CDR3 bases are TGTGCCAGCTCACCAGATTTTGCAGGGGGCGAGACCCAGTACTTC. This translates into CASSPDFAGGETQYF.

The rearrangement uses TRBV28 and TRBJ2-2; 9 bases line up with TRBD1. The CDR3 covers 14 residues. Germline V lookup: CDR1 MDHEN, CDR2 SYDVKM. Trimming at V came to 9 bases and at J to 6 bases, leaving 8 bases not matched to a gene. The CDR3 sequence: CASTGGDRAGELFF. DNA for the CDR3: TGTGCCAGTACAGGGGGCGATAGGGCCGGGGAGCTGTTTTTT.

In this sample, this clone turned up a few times. V usage is TRBV14 and J usage is TRBJ1-3; 9 bases are shared with TRBD1. The CDR3 contains 15 residues. V lost 4 bases, J lost 2 bases, and 3 bases stayed unmatched. CDR1 is SGHDN and CDR2 is FVKESK in the germline V gene. The CDR3, as DNA: TGTGCCAGCAGCCTTAACAGGGGGCCTGGAAACACCATATATTTT. Its protein product is CASSLNRGPGNTIYF.

The V and J genes are TRBV6-6 and TRBJ1-1, with 7 positions matching TRBD1. CDR3 length: 15 amino acids. Germline values: CDR1 MNHNY, CDR2 SVGAGI (reference sequence). The J segment lost 4 bases and the V segment lost 3 bases, leaving 8 bases of the junction unmatched. The CDR3 here is CASSYKGGPGTEAFF. The CDR3 DNA sequence: TGTGCCAGCAGTTATAAAGGGGGCCCTGGCACTGAAGCTTTCTTT.